Each of the 17 T cell receptor beta chains below was sequenced from the same sample in a study of T-cell reconstitution after alpha-beta-depleted transplantation in children. Preparing the TCRbeta library involved the use of unique molecular identifiers. TCRdb processed the PCR reads anew with MiXCR; each CDR3 protein has one entry. The sample gives hundreds of thousands of distinct CDR3 sequences, around 18% of which show up once; roughly 3.3% is in the top ten. The sample consisted of PBMCs from the stem cell graft donor, taken from the stem cell graft. The source is a human donor who donated a stem cell graft to a child with acute lymphoblastic leukemia.

This clonotype was observed a handful of times. The chain employs TRBV6-5 and TRBJ2-1, with TRBD2 matching over 11 bases. V gave up 7 bases and J gave up 7 bases; unmatched junction bases: 6. This CDR3 comprises 14 residues. From germline, CDR1 is MNHEY and CDR2 SVGAGI. The CDR3 spells CASNPLAGVNEQFF. CDR3 in DNA: TGTGCCAGCAACCCACTAGCGGGAGTAAATGAGCAGTTCTTC.

This clonotype was detected many times. The genes are TRBV5-1 and TRBJ2-2, with 11 bases matching TRBD2. The length of the CDR3 is 15 residues. Germline V gene sequence: CDR1 SGHRS, CDR2 YFSETQ. Unmatched junction bases numbered 8, after V lost 6 bases and J lost 7 bases. The CDR3 nucleotides are TGCGCCAGCAAAACTAGCGGGAGACCTGACGGGGAGCTGTTTTTT. Translating it yields CASKTSGRPDGELFF.

The rearrangement uses TRBV12-3 or TRBV12-4 and TRBJ2-1; D not resolved. The CDR3 totals 15 residues. V dropped 0 bases and J dropped 8 bases, with 14 bases sitting between them. The CDR3 nucleotides read TGTGCCAGCAGTTTAGCGGCTAGTACTGTCGATGAGCAGTTCTTC. Its translation: CASSLAASTVDEQFF.

In this sample, this clonotype turned up a few times. The V call is TRBV2, the J call TRBJ2-2; D is perhaps TRBD2 (6 bases). Trimming removed 7 bases from V and 2 bases from J, with 11 bases in between. Germline V lookup: CDR1 SNHLY, CDR2 FYNNEI. The CDR3 is 14 amino acids. CDR3 in amino acids: CASTQEGNTGELFF. The CDR3 DNA is TGTGCCAGCACCCAGGAGGGTAACACCGGGGAGCTGTTTTTT.

At least ten counts were recorded for this clonotype. The CDR3 region has the DNA TGTGCCAGCAGTTTATTGGGCGGGCAAGGCTACACCTTC. Amino acids: CASSLLGGQGYTF. The V call is TRBV27, the J call TRBJ1-2; no firm D call. CDR3 length: 13 residues. Germline CDR1 reads MNHEY; CDR2 reads SMNVEV (reference sequence). V gave up 1 base and J gave up 8 bases, with 11 bases separating them.

As regards this clonotype: At one of its ends the junction is not consistent with the germline gene, which may arise from a read error. The chain is built from TRBV29-1 and TRBJ1-1; 7 bases align to TRBD1. The CDR3 sequence is 13 residues long. Per germline, CDR1 SQVTM and CDR2 ANQGSEA. DNA of the CDR3: TGCAGCGTTGAAAGGGGGCTGAAGACTGAAGCTTTCTTT. It codes for CSVERGLKTEAFF.

This chain uses TRBV9 with TRBJ1-2; 10 bases fit TRBD1. Per germline, CDR1 SGDLS and CDR2 YYNGEE. The CDR3 length is 15 residues. J was trimmed by 8 bases and V by 4 bases; bases with no gene match: 11. The CDR3 region is CASSLPLGQGDGYTF. In DNA, the CDR3 is TGTGCCAGCAGCTTGCCCCTCGGACAGGGGGACGGCTACACCTTC.

V is TRBV7-8 and J is TRBJ2-3; perhaps TRBD1 as D (5 bases). The V end lost 2 bases, the J end lost 4 bases, and 16 bases lay between the germline ends. The V gene's germline CDR1 is SGHVS and CDR2 FQNEAQ. This CDR3 region has 16 residues. The DNA of the CDR3 is TGTGCCAGCAGCTTAAGTCAATTCCAGGGCCCAGATACGCAGTATTTT. This translates into CASSLSQFQGPDTQYF.

The table lists this clonotype with a few counts. The chain uses TRBV7-2 and TRBJ2-7, with unresolved D. V was cut by 5 bases and J by 5 bases, with 13 bases left in between. This CDR3 comprises 13 residues. Germline lookup yields CDR1 SGHTA and CDR2 FQGNSA. In DNA, the CDR3 is TGTGCCAGCAGCCCAGCATCGGGTCACGAGCAGTACTTC. This sequence encodes CASSPASGHEQYF.

The gene calls are TRBV5-1 and TRBJ1-5, with D unresolved. Trimming cost V 3 bases and J 3 bases, with 13 bases left between them. The CDR3 runs 15 residues. Germline V gene data show CDR1 as SGHRS and CDR2 as YFSETQ. CDR3 DNA sequence: TGCGCCAGCAGCTCACAGCCCGGTACCAATCAGCCCCAGCATTTT. Translation gives CASSSQPGTNQPQHF.

In its sample, this clonotype was seen a few times. This chain uses TRBV15 with TRBJ1-4, with 8 bases lining up with TRBD1. The CDR3 loop spans 13 amino acids. With 8 bases clipped from V and 4 bases from J, the junction kept 3 bases outside the gene matches. Germline CDR1 LNHNV, CDR2 YYDKDF (reference sequence). The DNA for the CDR3 is TGTGCCACCTTACAGGGGGGTAATGAAAAACTGTTTTTT. Translating it yields CATLQGGNEKLFF. The full variable domain, its missing parts supplied by reference TRBV15 and TRBJ1-4, is DAMVIQNPRYQVTQFGKPVTLSCSQTLNHNVMYWYQQKSSQAPKLLFHYYDKDFNNEADTPDNFQSRRPNTSFCFLDIRSPGLGDTAMYLCATLQGGNEKLFFGSGTQLSVL.

In its sample, this clonotype was seen a few times. This chain uses TRBV5-1 with TRBJ2-1, with 16 bases fitting TRBD2. After removal of 4 bases from V and 8 bases from J, the junction contained 3 bases not matched to a gene. CDR3 length: 15 residues. Germline lookup yields CDR1 SGHRS and CDR2 YFSETQ. CDR3 sequence reads: CASSVGLAGGDEQFF. The CDR3 DNA reads as TGCGCCAGCAGCGTGGGACTAGCGGGAGGGGATGAGCAGTTCTTC. Together with reference TRBV5-1 and TRBJ2-1, the CDR3 gives the full variable domain: KAGVTQTPRYLIKTRGQQVTLSCSPISGHRSVSWYQQTPGQGLQFLFEYFSETQRNKGNFPGRFSGRQFSNSRSEMNVSTLELGDSALYLCASSVGLAGGDEQFFGPGTRLTVL.

This clonotype was observed a handful of times. The chain joins TRBV29-1 to TRBJ2-6; perhaps D is TRBD1 or TRBD2 (7 bases each). V lost 4 bases to trimming and J lost 0 bases, with 19 bases between them. The CDR3 contains 18 residues. Germline V gene lookup returns CDR1 SQVTM and CDR2 ANQGSEA. The CDR3 sequence is CSVVIVAGGGSGANVLTF. The CDR3 DNA sequence: TGCAGCGTTGTTATTGTCGCAGGGGGGGGCTCTGGGGCCAACGTCCTGACTTTC. The complete variable domain, with remaining parts taken from reference TRBV29-1 and TRBJ2-6, reads SAVISQKPSRDICQRGTSLTIQCQVDSQVTMMFWYRQQPGQSLTLIATANQGSEATYESGFVIDKFPISRPNLTFSTLTVSNMSPEDSSIYLCSVVIVAGGGSGANVLTFGAGSRLTVL.

There are a few counts of this clonotype. The chain is built from TRBV12-3 or TRBV12-4 and TRBJ1-1; D remains unclear. The V end was cut by 4 bases, the J end by 0 bases, with 6 bases between. The CDR3 totals 13 residues. The CDR3 spells CASSWVMNTEAFF. DNA of the CDR3: TGTGCCAGCAGTTGGGTGATGAACACTGAAGCTTTCTTT.

The V call is TRBV10-1, the J call TRBJ2-1; 7 bases line up with TRBD1. The V gene's germline CDR1 is WNHNN and CDR2 SYGVQD (reference sequence). V trimming: 3 bases; J trimming: 12 bases; junction bases outside the gene matches: 5. The CDR3 extends over 12 amino acids. The CDR3 DNA is TGCGCCAGCAGTGAATTTGGGACAGCGCAGTTCTTC. This sequence encodes CASSEFGTAQFF.

The V gene is TRBV29-1, the J gene TRBJ2-7; 10 bases agree with TRBD2. V shed 3 bases and J 5 bases; nucleotides not matched to a gene: 10. CDR3 size: 15 residues. Germline V CDR1 and CDR2: SQVTM, ANQGSEA. Here the CDR3 reads CSVEGPSGRFDEQYF. CDR3 DNA: TGCAGCGTTGAGGGTCCTAGCGGGAGATTTGACGAGCAGTACTTC.

This chain uses TRBV12-3 or TRBV12-4 with TRBJ2-7, with D perhaps given as TRBD1 or TRBD2 (5 bases each). The CDR3 loop spans 14 amino acids. The ends were cut back, 7 bases at V and 1 base at J, with 14 bases in the middle. CDR3 amino acids: CASTIGAYSYEQYF. The CDR3 bases are TGTGCCAGCACTATCGGGGCCTATTCCTACGAGCAGTACTTC.